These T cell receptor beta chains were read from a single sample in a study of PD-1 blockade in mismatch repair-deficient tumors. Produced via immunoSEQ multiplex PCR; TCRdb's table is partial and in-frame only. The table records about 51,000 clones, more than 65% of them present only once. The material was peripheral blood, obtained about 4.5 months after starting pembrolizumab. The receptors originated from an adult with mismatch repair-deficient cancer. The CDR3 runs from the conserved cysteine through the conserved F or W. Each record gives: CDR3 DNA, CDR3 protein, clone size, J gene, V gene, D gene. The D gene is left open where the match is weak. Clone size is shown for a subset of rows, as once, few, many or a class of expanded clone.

TGTGCCAGCAGCGTAGATCCTAGAGTTCTTATGGATACGCAGTATTTT CASSVDPRVLMDTQYF NA TRBJ2-3 TRBV9 NA
TGTGCCAGCAGCGTCGGATCTGACTATGGCTACACCTTC CASSVGSDYGYTF NA TRBJ1-2 TRBV9 NA
TGTGCCAGCAGTGTACAGGGGTCGTGGTACAATGAGCAGTTCTTC CASSVQGSWYNEQFF NA TRBJ2-1 TRBV28 TRBD1
TGTGCCAGCAGCTTAGAGGACACAACCTACGAGCAGTACTTC CASSLEDTTYEQYF NA TRBJ2-7 TRBV7-2 NA
TGTGCCAGCAGCTCAATCCCTAGCGGGAGCTACAATGAGCAGTTCTTC CASSSIPSGSYNEQFF NA TRBJ2-1 TRBV7-8 TRBD2
TGTGCCAACAGCCTTGGCCCAGGAACCAATCAGCCCCAGCATTTT CANSLGPGTNQPQHF NA TRBJ1-5 TRBV7-2 NA
TGTGCCAGCAGCTTTACACTAGCGGGAAAAGAGACCCAGTACTTC CASSFTLAGKETQYF NA TRBJ2-5 TRBV5-5 TRBD2
TGTGCCAGCAGCCAAGATCGGCTAGCGGGAGTGTACGAGCAGTACTTC CASSQDRLAGVYEQYF NA TRBJ2-7 TRBV14 TRBD2
TGTGCCAGCAGTGAAACGGGGGGTTTAGGGCCCCAGCATTTT CASSETGGLGPQHF NA TRBJ1-5 TRBV6-1 NA
TGTGCCAGCAGCCCGCGGGACTCCACCGGGGAGCTGTTTTTT CASSPRDSTGELFF NA TRBJ2-2 TRBV9 NA
TGTGCCAGCAGCGTGGGGAGTTACAATGAGCAGTTCTTC CASSVGSYNEQFF NA TRBJ2-1 TRBV9 NA
TGTGCCAGCAGCCCAACAAGACTAGCGGGGGACAATGAGCAGTTCTTC CASSPTRLAGDNEQFF NA TRBJ2-1 TRBV9 TRBD2
TGTGCCAGCAGCTTAGATCGGGGAACTAACAATGAGCAGTTCTTC CASSLDRGTNNEQFF NA TRBJ2-1 TRBV11-2 NA
TGTGCCAGCACCCGGCAGGGTTACAATGAGCAGTTCTTC CASTRQGYNEQFF NA TRBJ2-1 TRBV6-1 NA
TGTGCCAGCAGCTTAGGACTAGCGGGAGGTACCGGGGAGCTGTTTTTT CASSLGLAGGTGELFF once TRBJ2-2 TRBV11-2 TRBD2
TGTGCCAGCAGCCTATCATCAGGTGAGCAGTTCTTC CASSLSSGEQFF NA TRBJ2-1 TRBV7-3 NA
TGCGCCAGCAGCCAAGTGGGGACAAACTCCTACGAGCAGTACTTC CASSQVGTNSYEQYF NA TRBJ2-7 TRBV4-3 NA
TGTGCCAGCAGCGTAGGACAGGGTCCCTACGAGCAGTACTTC CASSVGQGPYEQYF NA TRBJ2-7 TRBV9 TRBD1
TGTGCCAGCAGTTACGATAGGGGGCAGGGGGCTGAAGCTTTCTTT CASSYDRGQGAEAFF NA TRBJ1-1 TRBV6-5 TRBD1
TGTGCCAGCAGCCAAGAAGCTAGCGGGAGTTTTAATGAGCAGTTCTTC CASSQEASGSFNEQFF few TRBJ2-1 TRBV4-2 TRBD2
TGTGCCAGCTCACCAACCAGTAACAGGGACGAGCAGTACTTC CASSPTSNRDEQYF NA TRBJ2-7 TRBV18 NA
TGTGCCAGCAGTCAAGGCCCCGGCAGGGCGGGCGAGCAGTACTTC CASSQGPGRAGEQYF NA TRBJ2-7 TRBV7-3 NA
TGTGCCAGCAGCTTAAGTGGGAACACTGAAGCTTTCTTT CASSLSGNTEAFF NA TRBJ1-1 TRBV11-2 NA
TGTGCCAGTAGTCTAAGGAACACTGAAGCTTTCTTT CASSLRNTEAFF NA TRBJ1-1 TRBV19 NA
TGCGCCAGCAGCACCCGGGTAGGAGGCACAGATACGCAGTATTTT CASSTRVGGTDTQYF NA TRBJ2-3 TRBV5-1 NA
TGTGCCAGCAAGGACAGAGTGAACACCGGGGAGCTGTTTTTT CASKDRVNTGELFF NA TRBJ2-2 TRBV2 NA
TGTGCCAGCAGGCAGAGCACAGATACGCAGTATTTT CASRQSTDTQYF NA TRBJ2-3 TRBV28 NA
TGTGCCAGCAGGGGGCAGAATCTTTATCAGCCCCAGCATTTT CASRGQNLYQPQHF NA TRBJ1-5 TRBV6-5 NA
TGTGCCAGCCGTCAGACTAGCGACATTAGCACAGATACGCAGTATTTT CASRQTSDISTDTQYF NA TRBJ2-3 TRBV19 TRBD2
TGTGCCAGCAGCTCCCGGACCATGAGCGGACAGATGAACACTGAAGCTTTCTTT CASSSRTMSGQMNTEAFF NA TRBJ1-1 TRBV7-3 NA
TGTGCCAGCAGGGACAGGGCCTACGAGCAGTACTTC CASRDRAYEQYF NA TRBJ2-7 TRBV6-5 TRBD1
TGTGCCAGCAGTGATAATTACTACGAGCAGTACTTC CASSDNYYEQYF NA TRBJ2-7 TRBV6-6 NA
TGTGCCAGCAGCTTAGAAAGAGGCGAAGCTTTCTTT CASSLERGEAFF few TRBJ1-1 TRBV11-3 NA
TGCGCCAGCAGCCATGGACTAGCGGGAGGGCGTACCGGGGAGCTGTTTTTT CASSHGLAGGRTGELFF NA TRBJ2-2 TRBV4-1 TRBD2
TGTGCCAGTAGTATTATCAGGAACAGGGTCTCCGGAAACACCATATATTTT CASSIIRNRVSGNTIYF NA TRBJ1-3 TRBV19 NA
TGTGCCAGTAGTCGAGAGGGACAGTCCAATCAGCCCCAGCATTTT CASSREGQSNQPQHF NA TRBJ1-5 TRBV19 TRBD1